The 27 T cell receptor beta chains in this list originate from one sample, sequenced in a study of blood T cells in healthy people across ages. With a J-beta primer mix and a sample-barcoded 5' primer, a second PCR ran about 6 to 11 cycles. One entry per CDR3 protein, called by TCRdb with MiXCR from the 5' RACE reads. The table records about 640,000 distinct CDR3 sequences, around three fifths of them present only once. The source material was blood. All receptors derive from a man in his fifties or sixties in good health.

The rearrangement joins TRBV15 to TRBJ2-7; TRBD2 is a possible D gene (5 bases). This CDR3 has 14 amino acids. Germline loops: CDR1 LNHNV, CDR2 YYDKDF (reference sequence). V shed 1 base and J shed 2 bases, with 9 bases lying between them. The CDR3 here is CATSRVLATYEQYF. The CDR3 DNA is TGTGCCACCAGCAGAGTTCTAGCCACCTACGAGCAGTACTTC.

The gene calls are TRBV6-5 and TRBJ1-1; unclear D gene. The ends were cut back, 5 bases at V and 2 bases at J, with 9 bases in the middle. This CDR3 is built from 13 residues. Germline-derived CDR1 and CDR2 are MNHEY and SVGAGI. The CDR3 DNA reads TGTGCCAGCAGTGGGCAGTTCAACACTGAAGCTTTCTTT. It codes for CASSGQFNTEAFF.

The V and J genes are TRBV2 and TRBJ2-1; D call uncertain. CDR3 length equals 12 residues. V was cut by 8 bases and J by 9 bases, with 14 bases left in between. CDR1 is SNHLY, CDR2 FYNNEI, per germline. The CDR3 DNA is TGTGCCAGCTCCCGACCAGGTATTGAGCAGTTCTTC. It codes for CASSRPGIEQFF.

The rearrangement links TRBV7-2 to TRBJ2-5, with TRBD2 identical over 8 bases. CDR1 and CDR2 from the germline V gene are SGHTA and FQGNSA. This CDR3 contains 15 residues. The ends lost 4 bases at V and 2 bases at J; junction bases unmatched: 6. The CDR3 DNA is TGTGCCAGCAGCTCCGCCCCTAGCGGGCAAGAGACCCAGTACTTC. This codes for CASSSAPSGQETQYF. The complete variable domain, with remaining parts taken from reference TRBV7-2 and TRBJ2-5, reads GAGVSQSPSNKVTEKGKDVELRCDPISGHTALYWYRQSLGQGLEFLIYFQGNSAPDKSGLPSDRFSAERTGGSVSTLTIQRTQQEDSAVYLCASSSAPSGQETQYFGPGTRLLVL.

The chain is built from TRBV29-1 and TRBJ2-1; 9 bases map to TRBD1. Germline V CDR1 and CDR2: SQVTM, ANQGSEA. J lost 10 bases, V lost 7 bases, and 11 bases had no gene match. The CDR3 runs to 13 residues. CDR3 in DNA: TGCAGCGGTCTACAGGGGGCGCGACGCGAGCAGTTCTTC. Translating gives CSGLQGARREQFF.

J is TRBJ2-5 and V is TRBV4-2, with 12 bases lining up with TRBD2. V lost 0 bases to trimming and J lost 6 bases; unmatched junction nucleotides: 8. CDR3 length equals 17 residues. The germline gives CDR1 LGHNA, CDR2 YNFKEQ. The CDR3 loop is CASSQDVLAGGFKTQYF. CDR3 bases: TGTGCCAGCAGCCAAGATGTACTAGCGGGAGGATTCAAGACCCAGTACTTC.

The V gene is TRBV15, the J gene TRBJ2-5; D perhaps matches TRBD2 (5 bases). With 1 base removed from V and 3 bases from J, the gap between germline ends came to 12 bases. The germline V gene has CDR1 LNHNV and CDR2 YYDKDF (reference sequence). This CDR3 contains 15 residues. This CDR3 reads CATSRGGRTEETQYF. CDR3 in DNA: TGTGCCACCAGCAGAGGTGGCAGGACTGAAGAGACCCAGTACTTC.

The rearrangement links TRBV7-2 to TRBJ2-3, with 10 bases matching TRBD2. Trimming removed 5 bases from V and 7 bases from J; junction bases left unmatched: 9. CDR3 length: 15 amino acids. Germline V CDR1 and CDR2: SGHTA, FQGNSA. Here the CDR3 DNA reads TGTGCCAGCAGCGTCAGCGGGGGGGCGGGAAATACGCAGTATTTT. Protein product: CASSVSGGAGNTQYF.

The V gene is TRBV5-1, the J gene TRBJ1-1, with no clear D. The CDR3 consists of 14 residues. CDR1 is SGHRS and CDR2 is YFSETQ in the germline V gene. Deletions cut 0 bases from V and 5 bases from J, with 11 bases between. The DNA of the CDR3 is TGCGCCAGCAGCTTGGCCCCATGGGGAACTGAAGCTTTCTTT. Translation gives CASSLAPWGTEAFF.

This clonotype was found a few times. The chain couples TRBV12-3 or TRBV12-4 to TRBJ2-3; D not resolved. The CDR3 sequence is 12 residues long. The V end was cut by 7 bases, the J end by 4 bases, with 9 bases between. This CDR3 reads CASNTVADTQYF. The CDR3 nucleotides read TGTGCCAGCAACACGGTGGCAGATACGCAGTATTTT.

This chain links TRBV7-2 with TRBJ2-5; 7 nucleotides match TRBD2. The germline V gene encodes CDR1 SGHTA and CDR2 FQGNSA. V trimming: 3 bases; J trimming: 2 bases; junction bases outside the gene matches: 3. The CDR3 extends over 14 amino acids. In nucleotides, the CDR3 is TGTGCCAGCAGCTTGAGGCGGGGGCAAGAGACCCAGTACTTC. It specifies CASSLRRGQETQYF. Full variable domain (rest looked up from reference TRBV7-2 and TRBJ2-5): GAGVSQSPSNKVTEKGKDVELRCDPISGHTALYWYRQSLGQGLEFLIYFQGNSAPDKSGLPSDRFSAERTGGSVSTLTIQRTQQEDSAVYLCASSLRRGQETQYFGPGTRLLVL.

This chain joins TRBV6-1 and TRBJ2-6; 7 bases are a match to TRBD1. CDR1 is MNHNS and CDR2 is SASEGT in the germline V gene. Trimming took 5 bases from V and 0 from J; bases not matched to a gene: 10. This CDR3 has 18 residues. The CDR3: CASSQLRDRPSGANVLTF. The CDR3 DNA is TGTGCCAGCAGTCAACTCAGGGACAGACCCTCTGGGGCCAACGTCCTGACTTTC.

This chain links TRBV29-1 with TRBJ2-5; 9 nucleotides match TRBD2. The V gene end was trimmed by 4 bases and the J gene end by 4 bases; junction bases not matched to a gene: 4. Germline CDR1 reads SQVTM; CDR2 reads ANQGSEA. The CDR3 length is 13 residues. The CDR3 DNA reads TGCAGCGTTGGGGCGGGGGGGCCAGAGACCCAGTACTTC. Encoded protein: CSVGAGGPETQYF.

Worth noting for this clonotype: One junction end disagrees with the germline gene, perhaps due to a read error. V usage is TRBV29-1 and J usage is TRBJ2-3, with D maybe TRBD1 (6 bases). CDR1 is SQVTM, CDR2 ANQGSEA, per germline. The CDR3 length is 13 residues. DNA of the CDR3: TGCGGCGTTGGTTACAGGGTGACAGATACGCAGTATTTT. Translating gives CGVGYRVTDTQYF.

This clonotype was picked up a small number of times. The chain has TRBV20-1 and TRBJ2-1; 7 nucleotides align to TRBD2. The CDR3 length is 13 residues. Germline V gene data show CDR1 as DFQATT and CDR2 as SNEGSKA (reference sequence). CDR3 coding DNA: TGCAGCTCTATGACTAGCCGGTACAATGAGCAGTTCTTC. Amino acids: CSSMTSRYNEQFF.

The chain recombines TRBV5-1 with TRBJ2-3, with 8 bases that match TRBD2. The CDR3 contains 14 residues. The V gene's germline CDR1 is SGHRS and CDR2 YFSETQ. V trimming: 4 bases; J trimming: 5 bases; junction bases outside the gene matches: 6. This CDR3 is CASSAGGIEDTQYF. CDR3 nucleotides: TGCGCCAGCAGCGCGGGGGGAATTGAAGATACGCAGTATTTT.

This sequence joins TRBV18 and TRBJ2-1; TRBD2 is a possible D gene (5 bases). V dropped 3 bases and J dropped 0 bases, with 9 bases sitting between them. Per germline, CDR1 KGHSH and CDR2 LQKENI. The CDR3 runs 15 residues. CDR3 sequence (DNA): TGTGCCAGCTCACCGGCGGGTCTCTCCTACAATGAGCAGTTCTTC. Protein product: CASSPAGLSYNEQFF.

V gene TRBV11-2 combines with J gene TRBJ2-7; 14 nucleotides align to TRBD2. Per germline, CDR1 SGHAT and CDR2 FQNNGV. This CDR3 spans 18 amino acids. Trimming at V came to 1 base and at J to 6 bases, leaving 11 bases not matched to a gene. The CDR3 here is CASSLARLAGGLMLEQYF. CDR3 nucleotides: TGTGCCAGCAGCTTAGCACGACTAGCGGGGGGGCTTATGCTCGAGCAGTACTTC.

This clonotype occurred once. The chain recombines TRBV7-2 with TRBJ1-2, with TRBD1 matching over 11 bases. Germline CDR1 is SGHTA and CDR2 is FQGNSA. The CDR3 has 17 amino acids. J gave up 4 bases and V 5 bases, and 12 bases lay outside the gene matches. In DNA, the CDR3 is TGTGCCAGCAGCCTAAGTGGGGGGACAGGGGGTAGCTATGGCTACACCTTC. Amino acid sequence: CASSLSGGTGGSYGYTF.

The chain uses TRBV6-2 or TRBV6-3 and TRBJ1-5; TRBD1 matches at 9 bases. The length of the CDR3 is 15 residues. Germline V gene sequence: CDR1 MNHEY, CDR2 SVGEGT. Losses at the gene ends were 6 bases for V and 7 bases for J; bases not matched to a gene: 10. CDR3 sequence reads: CASREQGASVQPQHF. CDR3 in DNA: TGTGCCAGCAGAGAACAGGGGGCTAGTGTACAGCCCCAGCATTTT.

The CDR3 spells CASSLDGRATSGANVLTF. DNA of the CDR3: TGCGCCAGCAGCCTGGATGGCAGAGCCACCTCTGGGGCCAACGTCCTGACTTTC. The chain recombines TRBV5-1 with TRBJ2-6; D remains unclear. V was trimmed by 4 bases and J by 0 bases, leaving 17 bases between them. In germline, CDR1 is SGHRS, CDR2 YFSETQ. The CDR3 is made up of 18 amino acids.

This clonotype came up a few times. V gene TRBV10-2 combines with J gene TRBJ2-7; D possibly corresponds to TRBD1 (5 bases). V was trimmed by 3 bases and J by 1 base, leaving 13 bases between them. The CDR3 runs 15 residues. Germline lookup yields CDR1 WSHSY and CDR2 SAAADI. The CDR3 nucleotides are TGCGCCAGCAGTGACCCTGCCAGGGCTTCCTACGAGCAGTACTTC. This translates into CASSDPARASYEQYF.

This rearrangement joins TRBV20-1 to TRBJ1-2; maybe TRBD1 (5 bases). Trimming removed 3 bases at V and 6 bases at J, with 14 bases between. This CDR3 spans 13 amino acids. Germline CDR1 reads DFQATT; CDR2 reads SNEGSKA (reference sequence). CDR3 bases: TGCAGTGCTAGGGCCCCGGGGCTCGATGGCTACACCTTC. It yields the protein CSARAPGLDGYTF.

This rearrangement joins TRBV7-2 to TRBJ2-5, with TRBD2 as a possible D gene (6 bases). This CDR3 region has 15 residues. Looked up from germline, CDR1 is SGHTA and CDR2 is FQGNSA. V was pared by 0 bases and J by 3 bases, with 11 bases between. The CDR3 region is CASSLAAGRKETQYF. The CDR3 DNA follows: TGTGCCAGCAGCTTAGCCGCGGGGCGAAAAGAGACCCAGTACTTC. Based on the CDR3 plus reference TRBV7-2 and TRBJ2-5, the full variable domain is GAGVSQSPSNKVTEKGKDVELRCDPISGHTALYWYRQSLGQGLEFLIYFQGNSAPDKSGLPSDRFSAERTGGSVSTLTIQRTQQEDSAVYLCASSLAAGRKETQYFGPGTRLLVL.

The chain links TRBV14 to TRBJ2-7, with a possible D match to TRBD2 (6 bases). Looked up from germline, CDR1 is SGHDN and CDR2 is FVKESK. The CDR3 loop spans 13 amino acids. V was trimmed by 4 bases and J by 7 bases, leaving 14 bases between them. CDR3 DNA: TGTGCCAGCAGCCTGATGACTAGTTCTGAGCAGTACTTC. Protein sequence: CASSLMTSSEQYF.

J is TRBJ2-2 and V is TRBV9; TRBD1 matches at 8 bases. With 3 bases clipped from V and 1 base from J, the junction kept 5 bases outside the gene matches. The CDR3 sequence is 16 residues long. Germline V CDR1 and CDR2: SGDLS, YYNGEE. The CDR3 region is CASSASGTGNTGELFF. CDR3 nucleotides: TGTGCCAGCAGCGCGTCGGGGACAGGGAACACCGGGGAGCTGTTTTTT. The full variable domain, completed using reference TRBV9 and TRBJ2-2, is DSGVTQTPKHLITATGQRVTLRCSPRSGDLSVYWYQQSLDQGLQFLIQYYNGEERAKGNILERFSAQQFPDLHSELNLSSLELGDSALYFCASSASGTGNTGELFFGEGSRLTVL.

The chain joins TRBV27 to TRBJ2-5; 11 bases align to TRBD2. The CDR3 contains 18 residues. Per the germline V gene, CDR1 is MNHEY and CDR2 is SMNVEV (reference sequence). V shed 3 bases, J shed 2 bases, and the junction held 11 bases outside the gene matches. CDR3 nucleotides: TGTGCCAGCAGTTTGGGCCCCCTAGCGGGGGGCATACAAGAGACCCAGTACTTC. This codes for CASSLGPLAGGIQETQYF.